Presented here are 28 T cell receptor beta chains from one specimen sequenced in a study of beta chain features in type 1 diabetes. Expressed TCRB transcripts were sequenced after all isolated RNA was converted to cDNA. Sequenced by immunoSEQ multiplex PCR; TCRdb stores in-frame clones only, minus some. The sample holds about 900,000 clones, roughly a sixth seen once. Sequencing was done on a sample of naive CD4+ T cells from blood. These receptors came from a woman aged 18-29 years in good health.

This clone was seen more than once but under ten times. This sequence joins TRBV5-1 and TRBJ2-1; D might be TRBD1 (5 bases). The CDR3 spans 14 residues. V lost 1 base to trimming and J lost 7 bases, with 12 bases between them. The germline gives CDR1 SGHRS, CDR2 YFSETQ. CDR3 in amino acids: CASSLWQGLNEQFF. The DNA for the CDR3 is TGCGCCAGCAGCTTGTGGCAGGGTCTAAATGAGCAGTTCTTC.

DNA for the CDR3: TGTGCCAGCAGTGTAGGGGGCAACTATGGCTACACCTTC. It codes for CASSVGGNYGYTF. The chain carries TRBV2 and TRBJ1-2, with 7 positions matching TRBD1. The germline CDR1 and CDR2 sequences are SNHLY and FYNNEI. The CDR3 runs 13 residues. J was trimmed by 2 bases and V by 4 bases; bases with no gene match: 1.

The chain carries TRBV7-9 and TRBJ1-1, with D tentatively TRBD1 (5 bases). Germline V gives CDR1 SEHNR, CDR2 FQNEAQ (reference sequence). The ends were cut back, 1 base at V and 2 bases at J, with 11 bases in the middle. The CDR3 contains 15 residues. DNA of the CDR3: TGTGCCAGCAGCTTAGACCGGGACGGTAACACTGAAGCTTTCTTT. Translated: CASSLDRDGNTEAFF.

There are a few counts of this clone. Different DNA sequences within this sample yield the same CDR3. The chain couples TRBV9 to TRBJ2-2, with no clear D. CDR1 and CDR2 (germline): SGDLS, YYNGEE. The CDR3 spans 13 residues. The V gene lost 0 bases and the J gene lost 4 bases, with 4 bases spanning the gap. The CDR3 DNA is TGTGCCAGCAGCGTAGGCAGCACCGGGGAGCTGTTTTTT. This translates into CASSVGSTGELFF.

The CDR3 DNA is TGTGCCAGTAGGCCGTGGCCGGGTCGGGGGACCCAGTACTTC. Translating gives CASRPWPGRGTQYF. The V call is TRBV19, the J call TRBJ2-5; D possibly corresponds to TRBD2 (5 bases). Trimming left V 6 bases short and J 7 bases short, with 18 bases between. CDR1 is LNHDA and CDR2 is SQIVND in the germline V gene (reference sequence). The CDR3 sequence is 14 residues long.

There are a few counts of this clone. V usage is TRBV5-4 and J usage is TRBJ2-5, with 11 bases fitting TRBD1. V dropped 0 bases and J dropped 2; count of bases not matched to a gene: 12. The CDR3 runs to 19 residues. Germline V gene lookup returns CDR1 SGHNT and CDR2 YYREEE (reference sequence). CDR3 sequence reads: CASSLAYRDRGSKQETQYF. The DNA of the CDR3 is TGTGCCAGCAGCTTGGCCTATCGGGACAGGGGGTCGAAACAAGAGACCCAGTACTTC.

The rearrangement links TRBV11-3 to TRBJ2-1, with a tentative D call TRBD1 (6 bases). This CDR3 comprises 16 residues. Trimming stripped 4 bases from V and 2 bases from J, with 15 bases between. The germline CDR1 and CDR2 sequences are SGHNT and YENEEA. The CDR3 spells CASSSNGQFTYNEQFF. The CDR3 region has the DNA TGTGCCAGCAGCTCTAATGGACAGTTCACCTACAATGAGCAGTTCTTC.

About this clone itself: This CDR3 is also generated by other DNA sequences in the sample. The J gene is TRBJ1-5, the V gene TRBV28; D not certain. Trimming left V 2 bases short and J 6 bases short, with 5 bases between. From germline, CDR1 is MDHEN and CDR2 SYDVKM. CDR3 length: 12 amino acids. The CDR3 loop reads CASSLGRQPQHF. The DNA for the CDR3 is TGTGCCAGCAGTTTAGGGCGTCAGCCCCAGCATTTT.

This chain uses TRBV2 with TRBJ1-1, with a possible D match to TRBD1 (6 bases). The CDR3 sequence is 14 residues long. CDR1 and CDR2 (germline): SNHLY, FYNNEI. V gave up 7 bases and J gave up 3 bases, with 15 bases separating them. The CDR3 is CASNPEGEDTEAFF. The DNA for the CDR3 is TGTGCCAGCAACCCGGAGGGGGAGGACACTGAAGCTTTCTTT.

There are a few counts of this clone. The CDR3 spells CASSLAPTGNYGYTF. The CDR3, as DNA: TGTGCCAGCAGTTTAGCCCCCACAGGGAACTATGGCTACACCTTC. The V call is TRBV27, the J call TRBJ1-2, with D perhaps TRBD1 (6 bases). Per the germline V gene, CDR1 is MNHEY and CDR2 is SMNVEV (reference sequence). The CDR3 consists of 15 residues. V lost 2 bases, J lost 2 bases, and 12 bases lay in between.

The rearrangement links TRBV18 to TRBJ2-1, with 12 positions matching TRBD2. The ends lost 7 bases at V and 0 bases at J; junction bases unmatched: 7. This CDR3 contains 17 residues. Germline values: CDR1 KGHSH, CDR2 LQKENI. The CDR3 loop is CASFAGLAGSSYNEQFF. CDR3 DNA sequence: TGTGCCAGCTTCGCCGGACTAGCGGGATCCTCCTACAATGAGCAGTTCTTC.

This clone was counted between two and nine times. The gene calls are TRBV5-1 and TRBJ2-5, with a weak D call TRBD1 (5 bases). The CDR3 contains 14 residues. V dropped 0 bases and J dropped 5 bases, with 11 bases sitting between them. Germline V gives CDR1 SGHRS, CDR2 YFSETQ. The DNA for the CDR3 is TGCGCCAGCAGCTTGGGACAGCTGGGGGAGACCCAGTACTTC. Its translation is CASSLGQLGETQYF.

With respect to this clone: Other DNA variants within this sample encode the same CDR3. V gene TRBV18 combines with J gene TRBJ2-7, with unresolved D. The V end was cut by 3 bases, the J end by 4 bases, with 4 bases between. From germline, CDR1 is KGHSH and CDR2 LQKENI. The CDR3 runs 11 residues. The CDR3: CASSPGYEQYF. The DNA for the CDR3 is TGTGCCAGCTCACCGGGATACGAGCAGTACTTC.

The chain carries TRBV19 and TRBJ2-2, with 14 bases that match TRBD2. CDR3 length: 14 residues. Losses at the gene ends were 7 bases for V and 7 bases for J; bases not matched to a gene: 2. Germline CDR1 reads LNHDA; CDR2 reads SQIVND (reference sequence). The CDR3 DNA reads TGTGCCAGTATGGGACTAGCGGGAGTCGGGGAGCTGTTTTTT. Amino acids: CASMGLAGVGELFF.

The chain couples TRBV5-1 to TRBJ2-1; TRBD1 matches at 8 bases. The CDR3 is 15 amino acids. In germline, CDR1 is SGHRS, CDR2 YFSETQ. Unmatched junction bases numbered 7, after V lost 0 bases and J lost 8 bases. The CDR3 DNA reads as TGCGCCAGCAGCTTGGCCACAGGGGGAATGGATGAGCAGTTCTTC. The encoded protein is CASSLATGGMDEQFF. Full variable domain (outside the CDR3, taken from reference TRBV5-1 and TRBJ2-1): KAGVTQTPRYLIKTRGQQVTLSCSPISGHRSVSWYQQTPGQGLQFLFEYFSETQRNKGNFPGRFSGRQFSNSRSEMNVSTLELGDSALYLCASSLATGGMDEQFFGPGTRLTVL.

The chain joins TRBV23-1 to TRBJ2-1; possible D gene TRBD1, 5 bases. TRBV23-1 is an ORF, with its function uncertain. The germline V and J ends were trimmed by 6 bases and 9 bases, with 15 bases remaining between them. The CDR3 runs 13 residues. DNA for the CDR3: TGCGCCAGCAGGTCCCCAAGGGGAACTGAGCAGTTCTTC. The encoded protein is CASRSPRGTEQFF.

The gene calls are TRBV10-3 and TRBJ2-7; 8 bases agree with TRBD2. CDR3 length: 14 residues. The J segment lost 0 bases and the V segment lost 6 bases, leaving 4 bases of the junction unmatched. In germline, CDR1 is ENHRY, CDR2 SYGVKD. CDR3 sequence reads: CAIRWSGSSYEQYF. CDR3 in DNA: TGTGCCATCAGGTGGAGCGGGAGCTCCTACGAGCAGTACTTC.

V and J are TRBV28 and TRBJ2-1, with 8 nucleotides matching TRBD2. J gave up 2 bases and V 4 bases, and 4 bases lay outside the gene matches. The CDR3 has 15 amino acids. Per the germline V gene, CDR1 is MDHEN and CDR2 is SYDVKM. As DNA, the CDR3 is TGTGCCAGCAGTTCCCCGGGACTAGCCTACAATGAGCAGTTCTTC. It specifies CASSSPGLAYNEQFF. Combining the CDR3 with reference TRBV28 and TRBJ2-1 gives the whole variable domain DVKVTQSSRYLVKRTGEKVFLECVQDMDHENMFWYRQDPGLGLRLIYFSYDVKMKEKGDIPEGYSVSREKKERFSLILESASTNQTSMYLCASSSPGLAYNEQFFGPGTRLTVL.

The chain has TRBV2 and TRBJ2-5, with TRBD2 identical over 8 bases. The CDR3 has 15 residues. Germline CDR1 reads SNHLY; CDR2 reads FYNNEI. V shed 6 bases and J 1 base; nucleotides not matched to a gene: 7. CDR3 sequence (DNA): TGTGCCAGCAGACCGGGAGGGCCGGTCCAAGAGACCCAGTACTTC. This translates into CASRPGGPVQETQYF.

The table lists this clone with a few counts. CDR3 nucleotides: TGTGCCATGAGACCCAGACAGGGGGCAGGCGAGCAGTACTTC. It codes for CAMRPRQGAGEQYF. The chain joins TRBV10-3 to TRBJ2-7, with 10 bases matching TRBD1. The germline V gene encodes CDR1 ENHRY and CDR2 SYGVKD. The junction had 11 bases not matched to a gene; V was cut back by 9 bases and J by 6 bases. The CDR3 has 14 amino acids.

The V and J genes are TRBV6-1 and TRBJ2-7; 9 bases match TRBD1. CDR3 length equals 18 residues. V lost 4 bases to trimming and J lost 5 bases; unmatched junction nucleotides: 18. The germline gives CDR1 MNHNS, CDR2 SASEGT. CDR3 in DNA: TGTGCCAGCAGTGCCTTCCCGGGACAGGGTAGTCGGGCAGACGAGCAGTACTTC. Protein sequence: CASSAFPGQGSRADEQYF.

The genes are TRBV9 and TRBJ2-7; perhaps TRBD2 as D (5 bases). The CDR3 is 12 residues long. CDR1 is SGDLS, CDR2 YYNGEE, per germline. Trimming took 4 bases from V and 4 from J, leaving 9 bases between them. The CDR3 reads CASSRAGYEQYF. The CDR3, as DNA: TGTGCCAGCAGCAGGGCGGGTTACGAGCAGTACTTC.

The rearrangement uses TRBV28 and TRBJ1-2; D may be TRBD1 (6 bases). Germline V CDR1 and CDR2: MDHEN, SYDVKM. Trimming cost V 3 bases and J 4 bases, with 15 bases left between them. The CDR3 is made up of 15 amino acids. CDR3 DNA: TGTGCCAGCAGTTTTGGGCAGGGGAAAGTCTATGGCTACACCTTC. Amino acids: CASSFGQGKVYGYTF.

The chain employs TRBV28 and TRBJ2-7; D remains ambiguous. Germline lookup yields CDR1 MDHEN and CDR2 SYDVKM. The V end lost 6 bases, the J end lost 2 bases, and 14 bases lay between the germline ends. The CDR3 sequence is 14 residues long. CDR3 protein: CASSNVWRTYEQYF. The CDR3 bases are TGTGCCAGCAGCAACGTATGGCGGACCTACGAGCAGTACTTC.

V and J are TRBV5-6 and TRBJ2-5, with D perhaps assigned TRBD1 or TRBD2 (11 bases each). This CDR3 is 17 amino acids long. The V gene lost 4 bases and the J gene lost 1 base, with 20 bases spanning the gap. The germline gives CDR1 SGHDT, CDR2 YYEEEE. In nucleotides, the CDR3 is TGTGCCAGCAGCCGGGACAGGGGGACTAGCGGCCAAGAGACCCAGTACTTC. Amino acid sequence: CASSRDRGTSGQETQYF.

The chain uses TRBV7-2 and TRBJ2-3, with a tentative D call TRBD2 (6 bases). Per germline, CDR1 SGHTA and CDR2 FQGNSA. The CDR3 totals 12 residues. Trimming cost V 4 bases and J 11 bases, with 13 bases left between them. In DNA, the CDR3 is TGTGCCAGCAGCTCCGGGCGGGAACGGCAGTATTTT. Translated: CASSSGRERQYF.

The V call is TRBV6-5, the J call TRBJ2-7; TRBD2 matches 7 bases. With V trimmed by 4 bases and J by 2 bases, 8 bases remained unmatched. The V gene's germline CDR1 is MNHEY and CDR2 SVGAGI. This CDR3 has 15 amino acids. This chain's CDR3 is CASSSPGRSAYEQYF. In DNA form, the CDR3 reads TGTGCCAGCAGTTCACCCGGGAGGTCGGCCTACGAGCAGTACTTC.

This chain uses TRBV9 with TRBJ2-1; a weak D match, TRBD1 (5 bases). The CDR3 length is 14 residues. V gave up 4 bases and J gave up 0 bases, with 8 bases separating them. Germline CDR1 and CDR2: SGDLS and YYNGEE. The CDR3 loop is CASSSRDSYNEQFF. CDR3 DNA sequence: TGTGCCAGCAGCAGCAGGGACTCCTACAATGAGCAGTTCTTC.